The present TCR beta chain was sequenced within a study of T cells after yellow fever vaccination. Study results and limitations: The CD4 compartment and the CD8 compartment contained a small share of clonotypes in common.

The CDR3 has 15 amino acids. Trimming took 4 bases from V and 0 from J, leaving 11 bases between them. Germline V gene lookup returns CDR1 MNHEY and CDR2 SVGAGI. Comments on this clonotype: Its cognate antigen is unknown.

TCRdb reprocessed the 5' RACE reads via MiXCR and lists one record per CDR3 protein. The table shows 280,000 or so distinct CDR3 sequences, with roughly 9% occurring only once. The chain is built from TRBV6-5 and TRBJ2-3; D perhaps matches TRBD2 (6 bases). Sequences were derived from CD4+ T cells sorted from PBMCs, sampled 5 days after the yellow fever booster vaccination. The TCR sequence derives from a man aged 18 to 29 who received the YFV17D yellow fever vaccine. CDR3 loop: CASSSGGTSTDTQYF. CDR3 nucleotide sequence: TGTGCCAGCAGTTCTGGAGGGACCAGCACAGATACGCAGTATTTT.